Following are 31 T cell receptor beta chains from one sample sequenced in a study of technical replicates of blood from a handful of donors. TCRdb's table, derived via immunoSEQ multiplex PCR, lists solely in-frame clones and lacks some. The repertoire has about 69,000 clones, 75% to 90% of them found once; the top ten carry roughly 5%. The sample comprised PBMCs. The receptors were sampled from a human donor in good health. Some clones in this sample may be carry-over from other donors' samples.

CDR3 in amino acids: CSAPQGYEQYF. For the CDR3, the DNA is TGCAGTGCCCCACAGGGTTACGAGCAGTACTTC. This chain links TRBV20-1 with TRBJ2-7; maybe TRBD1 (6 bases). The CDR3 spans 11 residues. Trimming took off 6 bases at V and 4 bases at J, with 10 bases between the two ends. CDR1 is DFQATT and CDR2 is SNEGSKA in the germline V gene (reference sequence).

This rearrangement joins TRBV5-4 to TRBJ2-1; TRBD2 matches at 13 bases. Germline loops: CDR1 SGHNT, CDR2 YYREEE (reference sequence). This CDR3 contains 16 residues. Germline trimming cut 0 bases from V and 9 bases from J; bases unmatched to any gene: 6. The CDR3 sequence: CASSLGTSGRAREQFF. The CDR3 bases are TGTGCCAGCAGCTTGGGCACTAGCGGGAGGGCCCGTGAGCAGTTCTTC. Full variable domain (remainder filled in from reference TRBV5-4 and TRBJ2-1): ETGVTQSPTHLIKTRGQQVTLRCSSQSGHNTVSWYQQALGQGPQFIFQYYREEENGRGNFPPRFSGLQFPNYSSELNVNALELDDSALYLCASSLGTSGRAREQFFGPGTRLTVL.

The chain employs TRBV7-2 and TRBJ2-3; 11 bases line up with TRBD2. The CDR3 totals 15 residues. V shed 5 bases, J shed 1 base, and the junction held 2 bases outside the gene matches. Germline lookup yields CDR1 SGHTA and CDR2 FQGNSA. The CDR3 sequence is CASSLSGRGTDTQYF. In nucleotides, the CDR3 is TGTGCCAGCAGCCTTAGCGGGAGGGGCACAGATACGCAGTATTTT.

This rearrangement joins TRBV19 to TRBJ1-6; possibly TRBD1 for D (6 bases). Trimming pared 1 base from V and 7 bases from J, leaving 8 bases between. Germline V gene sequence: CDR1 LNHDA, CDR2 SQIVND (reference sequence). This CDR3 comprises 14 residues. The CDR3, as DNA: TGTGCCAGTAGTATAGGGACAGTCAATTCACCCCTCCACTTT. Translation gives CASSIGTVNSPLHF. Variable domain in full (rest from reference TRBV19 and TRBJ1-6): DGGITQSPKYLFRKEGQNVTLSCEQNLNHDAMYWYRQDPGQGLRLIYYSQIVNDFQKGDIAEGYSVSREKKESFPLTVTSAQKNPTAFYLCASSIGTVNSPLHFGNGTRLTVT.

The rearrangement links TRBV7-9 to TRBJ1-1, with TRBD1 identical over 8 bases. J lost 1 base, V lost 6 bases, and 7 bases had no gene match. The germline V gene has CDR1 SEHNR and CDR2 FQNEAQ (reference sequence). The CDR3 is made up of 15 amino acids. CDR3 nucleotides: TGTGCCAGCAGACAACAGGGGGAAGCGAACACTGAAGCTTTCTTT. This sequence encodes CASRQQGEANTEAFF.

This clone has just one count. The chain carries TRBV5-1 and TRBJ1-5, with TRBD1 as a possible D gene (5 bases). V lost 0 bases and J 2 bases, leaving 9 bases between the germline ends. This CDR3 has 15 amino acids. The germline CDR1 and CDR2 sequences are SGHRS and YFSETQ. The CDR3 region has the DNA TGCGCCAGCAGCTTGGAGGGGAGGGGCAATCAGCCCCAGCATTTT. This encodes CASSLEGRGNQPQHF.

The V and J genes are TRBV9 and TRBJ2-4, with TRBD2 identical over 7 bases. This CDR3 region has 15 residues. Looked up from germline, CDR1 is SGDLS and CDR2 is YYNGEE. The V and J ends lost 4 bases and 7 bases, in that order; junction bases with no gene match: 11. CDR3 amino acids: CASSPRWGEGNIQYF. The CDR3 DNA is TGTGCCAGCAGCCCAAGATGGGGGGAGGGGAACATTCAGTACTTC.

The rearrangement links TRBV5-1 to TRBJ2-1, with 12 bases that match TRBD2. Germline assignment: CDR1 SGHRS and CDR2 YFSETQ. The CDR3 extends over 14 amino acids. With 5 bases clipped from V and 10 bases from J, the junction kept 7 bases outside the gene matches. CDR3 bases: TGCGCCAGCAGTCGACTAGCGGGAGATAGGGAGCAGTTCTTC. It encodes CASSRLAGDREQFF.

In DNA, the CDR3 is TGTGCCAGCAGTGATCTAGCGGGAGTAGTCTACAATGAGCAGTTCTTC. It codes for CASSDLAGVVYNEQFF. This chain connects TRBV2 to TRBJ2-1; 10 bases agree with TRBD2. With 3 bases clipped from V and 3 bases from J, the junction kept 5 bases outside the gene matches. Germline CDR1 SNHLY, CDR2 FYNNEI. There are 16 residues in the CDR3.

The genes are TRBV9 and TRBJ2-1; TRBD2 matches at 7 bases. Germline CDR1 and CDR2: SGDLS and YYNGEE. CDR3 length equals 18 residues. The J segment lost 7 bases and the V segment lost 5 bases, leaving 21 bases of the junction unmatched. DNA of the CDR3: TGTGCCAGCAGTTCCCTCTCAGGCGGGAGCCTACTTGCGAATGAGCAGTTCTTC. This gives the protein CASSSLSGGSLLANEQFF. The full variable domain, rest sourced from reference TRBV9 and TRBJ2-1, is DSGVTQTPKHLITATGQRVTLRCSPRSGDLSVYWYQQSLDQGLQFLIQYYNGEERAKGNILERFSAQQFPDLHSELNLSSLELGDSALYFCASSSLSGGSLLANEQFFGPGTRLTVL.

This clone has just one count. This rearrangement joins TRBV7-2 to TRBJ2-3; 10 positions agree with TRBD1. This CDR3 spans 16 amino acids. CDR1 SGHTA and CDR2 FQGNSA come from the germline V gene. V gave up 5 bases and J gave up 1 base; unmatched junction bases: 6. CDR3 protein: CASSLKGTGGTDTQYF. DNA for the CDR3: TGTGCCAGCAGCCTAAAGGGGACAGGGGGCACAGATACGCAGTATTTT.

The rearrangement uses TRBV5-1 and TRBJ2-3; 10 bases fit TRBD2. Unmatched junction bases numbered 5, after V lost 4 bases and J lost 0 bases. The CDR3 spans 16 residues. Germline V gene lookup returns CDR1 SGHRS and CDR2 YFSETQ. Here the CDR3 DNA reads TGCGCCAGCAGCCCGGTAGCGGGAGGAAGCACAGATACGCAGTATTTT. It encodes CASSPVAGGSTDTQYF.

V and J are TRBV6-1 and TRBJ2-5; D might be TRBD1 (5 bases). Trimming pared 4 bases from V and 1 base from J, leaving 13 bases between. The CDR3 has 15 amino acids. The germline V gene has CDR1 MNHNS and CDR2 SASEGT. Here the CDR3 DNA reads TGTGCCAGCAGTGTTGCAGGGAACTTCCAAGAGACCCAGTACTTC. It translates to CASSVAGNFQETQYF.

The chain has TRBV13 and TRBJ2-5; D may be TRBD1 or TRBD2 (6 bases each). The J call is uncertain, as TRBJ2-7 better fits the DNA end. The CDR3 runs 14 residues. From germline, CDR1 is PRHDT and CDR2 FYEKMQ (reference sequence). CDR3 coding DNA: TGTGCCAGCAGCCCGACGGAGGGGGCCTACGAGCAGTACTTC. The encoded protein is CASSPTEGAYEQYF.

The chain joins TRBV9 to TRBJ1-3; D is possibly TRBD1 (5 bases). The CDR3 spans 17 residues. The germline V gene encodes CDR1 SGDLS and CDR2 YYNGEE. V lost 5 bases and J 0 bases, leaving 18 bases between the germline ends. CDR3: CASSISGGQGSGNTIYF. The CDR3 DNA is TGTGCCAGCAGTATATCCGGTGGGCAGGGCTCTGGAAACACCATATATTTT.

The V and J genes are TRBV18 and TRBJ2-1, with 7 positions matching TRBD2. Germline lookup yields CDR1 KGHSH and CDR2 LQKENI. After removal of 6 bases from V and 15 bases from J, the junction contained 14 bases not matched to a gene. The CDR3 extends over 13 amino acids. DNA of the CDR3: TGTGCCAGCTCGCCAGATTCGTCGACTAGCCTGTTCTTC. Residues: CASSPDSSTSLFF.

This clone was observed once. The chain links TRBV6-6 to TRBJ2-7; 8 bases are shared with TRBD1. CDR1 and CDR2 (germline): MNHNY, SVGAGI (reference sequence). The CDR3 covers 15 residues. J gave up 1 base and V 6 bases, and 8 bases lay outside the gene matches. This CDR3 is CASRPGTGISYEQYF. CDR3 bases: TGTGCCAGCAGACCCGGGACAGGAATTTCCTACGAGCAGTACTTC.

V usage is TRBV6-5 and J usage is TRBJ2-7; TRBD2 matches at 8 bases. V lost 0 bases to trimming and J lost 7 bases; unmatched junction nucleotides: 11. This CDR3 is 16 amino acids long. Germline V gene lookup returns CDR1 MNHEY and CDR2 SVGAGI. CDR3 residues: CASSYSRGRSAGEQYF. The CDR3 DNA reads TGTGCCAGCAGTTACTCCCGCGGGAGGTCCGCGGGGGAGCAGTACTTC.

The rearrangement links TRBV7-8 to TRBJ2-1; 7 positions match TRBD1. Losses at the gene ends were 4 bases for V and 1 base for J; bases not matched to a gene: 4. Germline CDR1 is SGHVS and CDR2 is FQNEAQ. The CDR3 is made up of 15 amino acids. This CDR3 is CASSSDRVSYNEQFF. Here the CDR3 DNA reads TGTGCCAGCAGCTCAGACAGGGTGTCCTACAATGAGCAGTTCTTC.

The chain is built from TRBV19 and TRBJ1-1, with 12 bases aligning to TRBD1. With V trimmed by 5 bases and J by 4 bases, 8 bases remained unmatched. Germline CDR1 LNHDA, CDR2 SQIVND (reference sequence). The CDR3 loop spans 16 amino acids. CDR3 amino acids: CASSGDRGRWGTEAFF. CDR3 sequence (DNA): TGTGCCAGTAGTGGGGACAGGGGGCGCTGGGGCACTGAAGCTTTCTTT.

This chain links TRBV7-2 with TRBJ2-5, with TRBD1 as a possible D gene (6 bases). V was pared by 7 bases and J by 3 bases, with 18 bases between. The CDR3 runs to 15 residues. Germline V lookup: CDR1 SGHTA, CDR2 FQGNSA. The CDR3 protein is CASTNTLGAEETQYF. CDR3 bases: TGTGCCAGCACCAATACTTTGGGGGCGGAAGAGACCCAGTACTTC.

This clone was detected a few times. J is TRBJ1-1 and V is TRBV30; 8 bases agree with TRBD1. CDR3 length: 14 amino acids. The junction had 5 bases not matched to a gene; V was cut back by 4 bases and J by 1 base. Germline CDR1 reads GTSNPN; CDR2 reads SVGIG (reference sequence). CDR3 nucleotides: TGTGCCTGGACAGGGGGCTTAGCGAACACTGAAGCTTTCTTT. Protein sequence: CAWTGGLANTEAFF.

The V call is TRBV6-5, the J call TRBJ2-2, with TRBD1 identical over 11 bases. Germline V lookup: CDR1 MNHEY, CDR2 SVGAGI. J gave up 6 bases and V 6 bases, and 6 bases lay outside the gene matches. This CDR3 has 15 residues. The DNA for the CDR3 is TGTGCCAGCAGGACAAGGACAGGGGGCTCCGGGGAGCTGTTTTTT. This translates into CASRTRTGGSGELFF.

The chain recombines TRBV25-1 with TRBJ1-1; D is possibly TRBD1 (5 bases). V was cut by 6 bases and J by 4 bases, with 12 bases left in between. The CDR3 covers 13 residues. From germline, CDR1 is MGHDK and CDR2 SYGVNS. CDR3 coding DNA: TGTGCCAGCAGGCAGTGGGGGGTCACTGAAGCTTTCTTT. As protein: CASRQWGVTEAFF.

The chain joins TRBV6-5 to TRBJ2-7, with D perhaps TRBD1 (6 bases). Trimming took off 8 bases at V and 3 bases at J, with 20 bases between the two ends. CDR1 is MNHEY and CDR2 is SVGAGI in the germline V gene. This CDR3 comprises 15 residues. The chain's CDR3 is CASSTPMAGVYEQYF. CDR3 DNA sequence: TGTGCCAGCTCGACTCCTATGGCAGGGGTCTACGAGCAGTACTTC.

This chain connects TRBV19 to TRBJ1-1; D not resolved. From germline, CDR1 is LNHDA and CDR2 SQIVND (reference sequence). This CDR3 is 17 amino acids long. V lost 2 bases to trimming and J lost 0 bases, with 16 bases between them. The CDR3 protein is CASSISGGRRMNTEAFF. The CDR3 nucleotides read TGTGCCAGTAGTATATCCGGTGGCAGGCGCATGAACACTGAAGCTTTCTTT.

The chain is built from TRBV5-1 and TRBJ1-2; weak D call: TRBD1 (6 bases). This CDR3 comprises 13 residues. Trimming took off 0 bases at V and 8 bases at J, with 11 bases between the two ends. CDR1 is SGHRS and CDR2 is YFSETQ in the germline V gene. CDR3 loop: CASSLDGGLGYTF. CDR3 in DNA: TGCGCCAGCAGCTTGGATGGGGGCTTAGGCTACACCTTC.

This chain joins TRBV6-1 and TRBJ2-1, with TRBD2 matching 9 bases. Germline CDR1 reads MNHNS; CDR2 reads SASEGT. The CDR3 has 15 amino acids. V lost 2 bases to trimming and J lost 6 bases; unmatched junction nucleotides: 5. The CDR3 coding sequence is TGTGCCAGCAGTGAACCGGCTAGCGGGGCCAATGAGCAGTTCTTC. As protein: CASSEPASGANEQFF.

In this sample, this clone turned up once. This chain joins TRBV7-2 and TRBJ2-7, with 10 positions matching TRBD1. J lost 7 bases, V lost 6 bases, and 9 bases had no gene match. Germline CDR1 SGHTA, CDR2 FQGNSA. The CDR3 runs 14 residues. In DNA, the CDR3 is TGTGCCAGCAGGTCCGGGACAGGGGTTTGGGAGCAGTACTTC. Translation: CASRSGTGVWEQYF.

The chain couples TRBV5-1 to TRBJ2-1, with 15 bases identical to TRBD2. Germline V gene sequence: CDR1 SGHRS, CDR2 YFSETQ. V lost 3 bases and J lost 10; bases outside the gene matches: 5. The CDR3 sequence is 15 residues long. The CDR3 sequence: CASSSGTSGGLEQFF. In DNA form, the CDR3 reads TGCGCCAGCAGCTCAGGGACTAGCGGGGGGCTGGAGCAGTTCTTC.

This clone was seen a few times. Written as DNA, the CDR3 is TGCGCCAGCAGCACCTCATACGGAGGCAGGGAGACCCAGTACTTC. Translating gives CASSTSYGGRETQYF. The genes are TRBV4-3 and TRBJ2-5; weak D call: TRBD2 (5 bases). The V end lost 5 bases, the J end lost 5 bases, and 18 bases lay between the germline ends. This CDR3 contains 15 residues. Germline CDR1 reads LGHNA; CDR2 reads YSLEER.